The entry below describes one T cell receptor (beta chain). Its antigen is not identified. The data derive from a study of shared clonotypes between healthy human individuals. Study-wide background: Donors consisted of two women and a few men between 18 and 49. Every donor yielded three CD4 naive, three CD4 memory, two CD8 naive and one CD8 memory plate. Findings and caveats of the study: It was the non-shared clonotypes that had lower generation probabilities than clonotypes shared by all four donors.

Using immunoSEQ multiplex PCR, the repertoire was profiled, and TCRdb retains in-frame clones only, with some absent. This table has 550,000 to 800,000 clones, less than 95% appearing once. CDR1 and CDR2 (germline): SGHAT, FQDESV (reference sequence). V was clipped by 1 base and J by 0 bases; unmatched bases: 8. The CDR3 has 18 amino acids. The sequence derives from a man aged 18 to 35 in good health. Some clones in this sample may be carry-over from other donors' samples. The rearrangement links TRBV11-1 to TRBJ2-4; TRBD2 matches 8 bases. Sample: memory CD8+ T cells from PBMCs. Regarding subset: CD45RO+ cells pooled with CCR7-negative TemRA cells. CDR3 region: CASSLGKFLAGAKNIQYF. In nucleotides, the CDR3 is TGTGCCAGCAGCTTAGGAAAGTTTCTAGCGGGAGCCAAAAACATTCAGTACTTC.